The rows below give T cell receptor beta chains drawn from one sample of a study of cytomegalovirus exposure and HLA in healthy donors. Repertoires were generated with immunoSEQ multiplex PCR, while TCRdb's copy carries only in-frame clones and drops some. The repertoire holds under 85,000 clones, with just under 80% as singletons. The sample taken for sequencing was PBMCs. The receptor set was obtained from a woman between 25 and 40 years old in good health and CMV-seronegative. The CDR3 runs from the conserved cysteine through the conserved F or W. D genes are given only for firm matches. Clone size is stated in some rows and not others, as once, few, many or a class when expanded.

d_call: TRBD1
v_call: TRBV29-1
clone_size: NA
j_call: TRBJ2-3
cdr3_nt: TGCAGCGTTGATAGGACAGGAGCAGATACGCAGTATTTT
cdr3_aa: CSVDRTGADTQYF

d_call: NA
v_call: TRBV10-2
clone_size: NA
j_call: TRBJ1-6
cdr3_nt: TGCGCCAGCAGTGAGTCGAGGCAGATACCGAATAATTCACCCCTCCACTTT
cdr3_aa: CASSESRQIPNNSPLHF

d_call: TRBD1
v_call: TRBV6-6
clone_size: few
j_call: TRBJ2-7
cdr3_nt: TGTGCCAGCAGCCGGGACAGCTTCTACGAGCAGTACTTC
cdr3_aa: CASSRDSFYEQYF

d_call: TRBD2
v_call: TRBV4-3
clone_size: NA
j_call: TRBJ2-3
cdr3_nt: TGCGCCAGCAGCCAAGATCCCGGGGGGGCGGGAGTGGGTACGCAGTATTTT
cdr3_aa: CASSQDPGGAGVGTQYF

d_call: NA
v_call: TRBV5-4
clone_size: few
j_call: TRBJ1-5
cdr3_nt: TGTGCCAGCAGCTTGGGGGGGGGCGGCTACAATCAGCCCCAGCATTTT
cdr3_aa: CASSLGGGGYNQPQHF

d_call: TRBD1
v_call: TRBV2
clone_size: few
j_call: TRBJ1-4
cdr3_nt: TGTGCCAGCAGGCGAGGGCTCGCCGACAGGGGGGAAGGGGAAAAACTGTTTTTT
cdr3_aa: CASRRGLADRGEGEKLFF

d_call: TRBD1
v_call: TRBV13
clone_size: NA
j_call: TRBJ1-1
cdr3_nt: TGTGCCAGCAGCTGGGGGACAGGGAACACTGAAGCTTTCTTT
cdr3_aa: CASSWGTGNTEAFF

d_call: TRBD1
v_call: TRBV4-1
clone_size: NA
j_call: TRBJ2-7
cdr3_nt: TGCGCCAGCAGCCAACCTACAGGGGGAGGTTACGAGCAGTACTTC
cdr3_aa: CASSQPTGGGYEQYF

d_call: NA
v_call: TRBV5-1
clone_size: NA
j_call: TRBJ2-1
cdr3_nt: TGCGCCAGCAGCCAAAATCGAGGCGCCGGTGAGCAGTTCTTC
cdr3_aa: CASSQNRGAGEQFF

d_call: NA
v_call: TRBV6-1
clone_size: once
j_call: TRBJ1-2
cdr3_nt: TGTGCCAGCAGTGATGCAGGGTCCAACTATGGCTACACCTTC
cdr3_aa: CASSDAGSNYGYTF

d_call: NA
v_call: TRBV2
clone_size: NA
j_call: TRBJ2-5
cdr3_nt: TGTGCCAGCAGTGAAGCGCGGCCGGGGTCCCTTACCCAGTACTTC
cdr3_aa: CASSEARPGSLTQYF

d_call: NA
v_call: TRBV4-1
clone_size: NA
j_call: TRBJ1-5
cdr3_nt: TGCGCCAGCAGCCAAGATGGTCAGCGGCCCCAGCATTTT
cdr3_aa: CASSQDGQRPQHF

d_call: NA
v_call: TRBV11-3
clone_size: NA
j_call: TRBJ2-5
cdr3_nt: TGTGCCAGCAGCTCCCAGGAACGAGAGACCCAGTACTTC
cdr3_aa: CASSSQERETQYF

d_call: TRBD2
v_call: TRBV4-3
clone_size: NA
j_call: TRBJ2-1
cdr3_nt: TGCGCCAAACCAACCCCAAGCGGGAGACCCTCCTACAATGAGCAGTTCTTC
cdr3_aa: CAKPTPSGRPSYNEQFF

d_call: NA
v_call: TRBV2
clone_size: few
j_call: TRBJ2-7
cdr3_nt: TGTGCCAGCACTGACCGGGGGTACACGAGCTCCTACGAGCAGTACTTC
cdr3_aa: CASTDRGYTSSYEQYF

d_call: TRBD1
v_call: TRBV13
clone_size: NA
j_call: TRBJ1-2
cdr3_nt: TGTGCCAGCAGCATTCGACAGGGGGCCCTATCTTGGTATGGCTACACCTTC
cdr3_aa: CASSIRQGALSWYGYTF

d_call: NA
v_call: TRBV10-1
clone_size: NA
j_call: TRBJ2-1
cdr3_nt: TGCGCCAGCAGTCCGACAGGAGTTAATGAGCAGTTCTTC
cdr3_aa: CASSPTGVNEQFF

d_call: TRBD1
v_call: TRBV6-5
clone_size: NA
j_call: TRBJ2-7
cdr3_nt: TGTGCCAGCCAGCGGGACAGGGGGCCCTACGAGCAGTACTTC
cdr3_aa: CASQRDRGPYEQYF

d_call: NA
v_call: TRBV9
clone_size: NA
j_call: TRBJ1-5
cdr3_nt: TGTGCCAGCAGCGTCTGGGGTTCGGGGCAGCCCCAGCATTTT
cdr3_aa: CASSVWGSGQPQHF

d_call: TRBD1
v_call: TRBV7-9
clone_size: NA
j_call: TRBJ1-2
cdr3_nt: TGTGCCAGCAGCGGCGATTACAGGGGAAGCTACACCTTC
cdr3_aa: CASSGDYRGSYTF

d_call: NA
v_call: TRBV6-5
clone_size: NA
j_call: TRBJ1-5
cdr3_nt: TGTGCCAGCGGAGTGGTTAGCAATCAGCCCCAGCATTTT
cdr3_aa: CASGVVSNQPQHF

d_call: NA
v_call: TRBV30
clone_size: few
j_call: TRBJ2-7
cdr3_nt: TGTGCCTGGAGCGTTGAGTACGAGCAGTACTTC
cdr3_aa: CAWSVEYEQYF

d_call: TRBD2
v_call: TRBV6-5
clone_size: few
j_call: TRBJ2-1
cdr3_nt: TGTGCCAGCAGTTACTATCTAGCGGGGGGGCACAATGAGCAGTTCTTC
cdr3_aa: CASSYYLAGGHNEQFF

d_call: NA
v_call: TRBV7-9
clone_size: NA
j_call: TRBJ2-7
cdr3_nt: TGTGCCAGCAGCCCTACGGGCTACGAGCAGTACTTC
cdr3_aa: CASSPTGYEQYF

d_call: TRBD1
v_call: TRBV7-9
clone_size: NA
j_call: TRBJ1-1
cdr3_nt: TGTGCCAGCAGCCCCCACAGGGGCCCCGAGAACACTGAAGCTTTCTTT
cdr3_aa: CASSPHRGPENTEAFF

d_call: TRBD1
v_call: TRBV7-8
clone_size: NA
j_call: TRBJ1-6
cdr3_nt: TGTGCCAGCAGCTTAGACAGGGGTTCACCCCTCCACTTT
cdr3_aa: CASSLDRGSPLHF

d_call: TRBD2
v_call: TRBV6-6
clone_size: NA
j_call: TRBJ2-3
cdr3_nt: TGTGCCAGCAGTTTAGCGGGGGGTTTCACAGATACGCAGTATTTT
cdr3_aa: CASSLAGGFTDTQYF

d_call: TRBD2
v_call: TRBV7-2
clone_size: NA
j_call: TRBJ2-1
cdr3_nt: TGTGCCAGCAGCTTAGAGCCTAGCGGGAGCCTATACAATGAGCAGTTCTTC
cdr3_aa: CASSLEPSGSLYNEQFF

d_call: NA
v_call: TRBV4-1
clone_size: NA
j_call: TRBJ2-3
cdr3_nt: TGCGCCAGCAGCCAACTCGCGGGGTCCGATACGCAGTATTTT
cdr3_aa: CASSQLAGSDTQYF

d_call: NA
v_call: TRBV6-1
clone_size: NA
j_call: TRBJ1-4
cdr3_nt: TGTGCCAGCAATAAACAGGCGTCTAATGAAAAACTGTTTTTT
cdr3_aa: CASNKQASNEKLFF

d_call: NA
v_call: TRBV30
clone_size: NA
j_call: TRBJ1-1
cdr3_nt: TGTGCCTCCCCCCGAGTGACTGGGGAAGCTTTCTTT
cdr3_aa: CASPRVTGEAFF

d_call: TRBD1
v_call: TRBV29-1
clone_size: NA
j_call: TRBJ2-1
cdr3_nt: TGCAGCGTCTGGACAGGGCCCACCTCCTACAATGAGCAGTTCTTC
cdr3_aa: CSVWTGPTSYNEQFF

d_call: NA
v_call: TRBV25-1
clone_size: NA
j_call: TRBJ2-6
cdr3_nt: TGTGCCAGCACCCCTTCTGGGGCCAACGTCCTGACTTTC
cdr3_aa: CASTPSGANVLTF

d_call: NA
v_call: TRBV2
clone_size: NA
j_call: TRBJ1-1
cdr3_nt: TGTGCCAGCAGTGCACCCGAAGACAGCAGGGACACTGAAGCTTTCTTT
cdr3_aa: CASSAPEDSRDTEAFF

d_call: TRBD2
v_call: TRBV2
clone_size: NA
j_call: TRBJ2-2
cdr3_nt: TGTGCCAGCAGGGGGGGGACCGGGGAGCTGTTTTTT
cdr3_aa: CASRGGTGELFF

d_call: TRBD2
v_call: TRBV10-3
clone_size: NA
j_call: TRBJ2-1
cdr3_nt: TGTGCCATCAGTGAGGGGCTAGCGGGAAACGAGCAGTTCTTC
cdr3_aa: CAISEGLAGNEQFF

d_call: TRBD1
v_call: TRBV6-1
clone_size: NA
j_call: TRBJ1-4
cdr3_nt: TGTGCCAGCAGTGAATTCGGGACAGTAAGGGAAAAACTGTTTTTT
cdr3_aa: CASSEFGTVREKLFF

d_call: NA
v_call: TRBV11-2
clone_size: NA
j_call: TRBJ1-1
cdr3_nt: TGTGCCAGCAGCTTAAGGCAGGGCACTGAAGCTTTCTTT
cdr3_aa: CASSLRQGTEAFF